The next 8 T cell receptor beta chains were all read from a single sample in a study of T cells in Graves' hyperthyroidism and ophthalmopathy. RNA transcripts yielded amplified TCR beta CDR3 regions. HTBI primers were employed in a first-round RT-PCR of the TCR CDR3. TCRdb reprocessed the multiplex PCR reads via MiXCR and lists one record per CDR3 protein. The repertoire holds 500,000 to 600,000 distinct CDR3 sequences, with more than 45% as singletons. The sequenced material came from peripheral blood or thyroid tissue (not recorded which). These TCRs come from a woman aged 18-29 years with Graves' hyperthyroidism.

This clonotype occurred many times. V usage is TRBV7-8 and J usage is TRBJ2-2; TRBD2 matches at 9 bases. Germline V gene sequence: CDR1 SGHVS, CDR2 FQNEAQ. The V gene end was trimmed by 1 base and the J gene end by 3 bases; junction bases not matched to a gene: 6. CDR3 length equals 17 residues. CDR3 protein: CASSLGRGRAYTGELFF. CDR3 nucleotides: TGTGCCAGCAGCTTAGGTCGCGGGAGGGCCTACACCGGGGAGCTGTTTTTT.

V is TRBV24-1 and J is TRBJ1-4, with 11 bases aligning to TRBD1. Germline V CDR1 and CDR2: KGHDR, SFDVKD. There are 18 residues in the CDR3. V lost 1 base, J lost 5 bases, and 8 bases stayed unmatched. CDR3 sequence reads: CATSDLGGQGVNNEKLFF. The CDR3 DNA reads TGTGCCACCAGTGATTTAGGGGGACAGGGGGTAAACAATGAAAAACTGTTTTTT.

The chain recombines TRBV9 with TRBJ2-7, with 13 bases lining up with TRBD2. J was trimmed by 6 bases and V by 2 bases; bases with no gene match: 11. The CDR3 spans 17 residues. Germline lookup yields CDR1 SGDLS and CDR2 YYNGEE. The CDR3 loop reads CASSVGLAGVMIFEQYF. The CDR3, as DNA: TGTGCCAGCAGCGTCGGACTAGCGGGAGTGATGATCTTCGAGCAGTACTTC.

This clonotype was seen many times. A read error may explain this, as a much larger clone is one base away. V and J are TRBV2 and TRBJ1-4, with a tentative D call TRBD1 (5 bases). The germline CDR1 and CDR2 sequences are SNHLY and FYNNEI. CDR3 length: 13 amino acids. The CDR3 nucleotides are TGTGCCGGCAGCTGGGGGTCGGATGAAAAACTGTTTTTT. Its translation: CAGSWGSDEKLFF. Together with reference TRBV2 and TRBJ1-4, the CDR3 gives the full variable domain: EPEVTQTPSHQVTQMGQEVILRCVPISNHLYFYWYRQILGQKVEFLVSFYNNEISEKSEIFDDQFSVERPDGSNFTLKIRSTKLEDSAMYFCAGSWGSDEKLFFGSGTQLSVL.

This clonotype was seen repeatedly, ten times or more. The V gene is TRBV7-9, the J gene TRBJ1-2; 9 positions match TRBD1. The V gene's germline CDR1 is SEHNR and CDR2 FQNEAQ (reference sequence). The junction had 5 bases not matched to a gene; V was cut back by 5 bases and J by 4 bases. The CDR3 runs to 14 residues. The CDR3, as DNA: TGTGCCAGCAGCCTAACAGGGGGCGCCTATGGCTACACCTTC. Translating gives CASSLTGGAYGYTF. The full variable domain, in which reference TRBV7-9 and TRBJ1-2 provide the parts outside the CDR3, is DTGVSQNPRHKITKRGQNVTFRCDPISEHNRLYWYRQTLGQGPEFLTYFQNEAQLEKSRLLSDRFSAERPKGSFSTLEIQRTEQGDSAMYLCASSLTGGAYGYTFGSGTRLTVV.

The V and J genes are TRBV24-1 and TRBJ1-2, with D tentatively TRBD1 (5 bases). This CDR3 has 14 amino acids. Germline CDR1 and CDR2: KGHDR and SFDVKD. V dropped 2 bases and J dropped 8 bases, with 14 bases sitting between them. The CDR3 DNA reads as TGTGCCACCAGTGATTCTCCCGGGACGCGAGGCTACACCTTC. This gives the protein CATSDSPGTRGYTF.

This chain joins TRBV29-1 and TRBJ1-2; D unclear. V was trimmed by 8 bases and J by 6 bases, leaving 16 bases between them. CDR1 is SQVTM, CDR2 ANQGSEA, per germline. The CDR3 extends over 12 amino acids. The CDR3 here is CSFAGRRDGYTF. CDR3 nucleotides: TGCAGCTTCGCAGGCCGGCGGGATGGCTACACCTTC. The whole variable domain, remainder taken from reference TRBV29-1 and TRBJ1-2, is SAVISQKPSRDICQRGTSLTIQCQVDSQVTMMFWYRQQPGQSLTLIATANQGSEATYESGFVIDKFPISRPNLTFSTLTVSNMSPEDSSIYLCSFAGRRDGYTFGSGTRLTVV.

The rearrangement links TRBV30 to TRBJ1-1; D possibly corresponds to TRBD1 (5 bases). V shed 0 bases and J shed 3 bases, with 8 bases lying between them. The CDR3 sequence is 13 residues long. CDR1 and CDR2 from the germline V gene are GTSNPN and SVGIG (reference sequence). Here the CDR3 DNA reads TGTGCCTGGAGTGTAGGGGCGGACACTGAAGCTTTCTTT. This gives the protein CAWSVGADTEAFF.